This is a list of T cell receptor beta chains from one sample in a study of T-cell reconstitution after alpha-beta-depleted transplantation in children. TCRdb re-called the PCR reads with MiXCR, one entry per CDR3 protein. In the table there are 450,000 to 600,000 distinct CDR3 sequences, more than 9% of which are singletons. The source was PBMCs, collected before TCRalphabeta/CD19-depleted stem cell transplant. Receptors were obtained from a child aged 2-15 years with inherited bone marrow failure, due to receive a stem cell transplant. CDR3s include the opening cysteine and the closing phenylalanine or tryptophan. The order of the fields is J gene, D gene, V gene, clone size, CDR3 DNA, CDR3 protein. A D gene is named only where the DNA matches it firmly. The size field is filled for only some rows; it gives once, few, many or a size class.

j_call: TRBJ2-7; d_call: -; v_call: TRBV12-3/TRBV12-4; clone_size: many; cdr3_nt: TGCGCCAGCAGCTTCGGACAAAGCTCCTACGAGCAGTACTTC; cdr3_aa: CASSFGQSSYEQYF
j_call: TRBJ2-7; d_call: TRBD2; v_call: TRBV29-1; clone_size: many; cdr3_nt: TGCAGCGTTGGACTAGCGGGAGTCTACGAGCAGTACTTC; cdr3_aa: CSVGLAGVYEQYF
j_call: TRBJ1-2; d_call: -; v_call: TRBV5-1; clone_size: many; cdr3_nt: TGCGCCAGTAGCTTGGATGAGGGGTCCGGTGGCTACACCTTC; cdr3_aa: CASSLDEGSGGYTF
j_call: TRBJ2-7; d_call: -; v_call: TRBV11-2; clone_size: -; cdr3_nt: TGTGCAGCAGCTCTAATCTACTCGAACGGAAGCTCCTACGAGCAGTACTTC; cdr3_aa: CAAALIYSNGSSYEQYF
j_call: TRBJ2-5; d_call: -; v_call: TRBV5-1; clone_size: many; cdr3_nt: TGCGCCAGCAGCCTAGGGACACTCCAAGAGACCCAGTACTTC; cdr3_aa: CASSLGTLQETQYF
j_call: TRBJ2-1; d_call: -; v_call: TRBV7-2; clone_size: many; cdr3_nt: TGTGCCAGCAGCTTCTACGAAGCAAATGAGCAGTTCTTC; cdr3_aa: CASSFYEANEQFF
j_call: TRBJ1-1; d_call: -; v_call: TRBV20-1; clone_size: many; cdr3_nt: TGCAGTGCCCCCGACACTGAAGCTTTCTTT; cdr3_aa: CSAPDTEAFF
j_call: TRBJ2-1; d_call: -; v_call: TRBV9; clone_size: many; cdr3_nt: TGTGCCAGCAGCCCCACCGGTTCATACAATGAGCAGTTCTTC; cdr3_aa: CASSPTGSYNEQFF
j_call: TRBJ2-1; d_call: TRBD2; v_call: TRBV12-3/TRBV12-4; clone_size: many; cdr3_nt: TGTGCCAGCAGTTTGCAAGCGGGAGGATACAATGAGCAGTTCTTC; cdr3_aa: CASSLQAGGYNEQFF
j_call: TRBJ2-2; d_call: TRBD2; v_call: TRBV9; clone_size: many; cdr3_nt: TGTGCCAGCAGCCCCCGTGGAGCGGGGTACCTGACCGGGGAGCTGTTTTTT; cdr3_aa: CASSPRGAGYLTGELFF
j_call: TRBJ2-1; d_call: -; v_call: TRBV4-1; clone_size: -; cdr3_nt: TGCGCCAGCAGGCCCTCCCAAACGGCCTACAATGAGCAGTTCTTC; cdr3_aa: CASRPSQTAYNEQFF
j_call: TRBJ2-2; d_call: TRBD2; v_call: TRBV20-1; clone_size: few; cdr3_nt: TGCAGTGCTAGGTTTGGCGGGAGGACCGGGGAGCTGTTTTTT; cdr3_aa: CSARFGGRTGELFF
j_call: TRBJ1-1; d_call: TRBD1; v_call: TRBV5-1; clone_size: many; cdr3_nt: TGCGCCAGCAGCTTAAATACAGGGGACACTGAAGCTTTCTTT; cdr3_aa: CASSLNTGDTEAFF
j_call: TRBJ2-7; d_call: -; v_call: TRBV5-5; clone_size: many; cdr3_nt: TGTGCCAGCAGCTTGATCCCCGGGGCCTACGAGCAGTACTTC; cdr3_aa: CASSLIPGAYEQYF
j_call: TRBJ2-7; d_call: TRBD1; v_call: TRBV7-2; clone_size: many; cdr3_nt: TGTGCCAGCAGCTTAGTTCCCGGGACAGGGACCTACGAGCAGTACTTC; cdr3_aa: CASSLVPGTGTYEQYF
j_call: TRBJ1-2; d_call: TRBD1; v_call: TRBV20-1; clone_size: -; cdr3_nt: TGCAGTGCTGGCCGCCGGACAGGATTATATGGCTACACCTTC; cdr3_aa: CSAGRRTGLYGYTF
j_call: TRBJ2-5; d_call: TRBD1; v_call: TRBV20-1; clone_size: many; cdr3_nt: TGCAGTGCAAATCCGGGACAGGGGGGCGAGACCCAGTACTTC; cdr3_aa: CSANPGQGGETQYF
j_call: TRBJ2-4; d_call: -; v_call: TRBV29-1; clone_size: once; cdr3_nt: TGCAGCGTTGCTTCGGGCGAGGGGTCCCTAGGCAAAAACATTCAGTACTTC; cdr3_aa: CSVASGEGSLGKNIQYF
j_call: TRBJ2-7; d_call: -; v_call: TRBV4-1; clone_size: many; cdr3_nt: TGCGCCAGCAGCCAAGGAGGGTATGCTAGCGCAACCTACGAGCAGTACTTC; cdr3_aa: CASSQGGYASATYEQYF
j_call: TRBJ1-2; d_call: -; v_call: TRBV20-1; clone_size: few; cdr3_nt: TGCAGTGCTAGAGATCAGGCGGGGGGATACTATGGCTACACCTTC; cdr3_aa: CSARDQAGGYYGYTF
j_call: TRBJ1-1; d_call: -; v_call: TRBV6-5; clone_size: many; cdr3_nt: TGTGCCAGCAGTTACTCTGAGGACACTGAAGCTTTCTTT; cdr3_aa: CASSYSEDTEAFF
j_call: TRBJ2-7; d_call: TRBD1; v_call: TRBV27; clone_size: many; cdr3_nt: TGTGCCAGCAGTTTTCGACAGGGGGCGGTCAGTGTAAGCGAGCAGTACTTC; cdr3_aa: CASSFRQGAVSVSEQYF
j_call: TRBJ2-3; d_call: TRBD1; v_call: TRBV7-9; clone_size: many; cdr3_nt: TGTGCCAGCAGCTCCGGACAGGGGGCAGATACGCAGTATTTT; cdr3_aa: CASSSGQGADTQYF
j_call: TRBJ2-5; d_call: TRBD2; v_call: TRBV6-2/TRBV6-3; clone_size: -; cdr3_nt: TGTGCCAGCAGTAAGACTAGCGGGAGTGCAGAGACCCAGTACTTC; cdr3_aa: CASSKTSGSAETQYF
j_call: TRBJ2-2; d_call: TRBD2; v_call: TRBV15; clone_size: many; cdr3_nt: TGTGCCACCACCAAGGGGAGGGACACCGGGGAGCTGTTTTTT; cdr3_aa: CATTKGRDTGELFF
j_call: TRBJ2-1; d_call: -; v_call: TRBV30; clone_size: few; cdr3_nt: TGTGCCTGGAGTGTATTTAAGGGCCGGCCGTTCTTC; cdr3_aa: CAWSVFKGRPFF
j_call: TRBJ2-7; d_call: TRBD1; v_call: TRBV19; clone_size: -; cdr3_nt: TGTGCCAGTAGTGTTGACAGGGCTGGAAGCGAGCAGTACTTC; cdr3_aa: CASSVDRAGSEQYF